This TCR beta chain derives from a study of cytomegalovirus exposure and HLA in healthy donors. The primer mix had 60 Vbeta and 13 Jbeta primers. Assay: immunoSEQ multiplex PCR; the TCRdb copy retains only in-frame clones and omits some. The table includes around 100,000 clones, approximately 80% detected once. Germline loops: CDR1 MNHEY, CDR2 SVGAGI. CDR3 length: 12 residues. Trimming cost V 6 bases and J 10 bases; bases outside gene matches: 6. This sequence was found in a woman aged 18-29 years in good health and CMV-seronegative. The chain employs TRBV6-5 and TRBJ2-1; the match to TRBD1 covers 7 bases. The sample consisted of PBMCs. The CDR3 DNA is TGTGCCAGCAGCCGACAGGGCCACGAGCAGTTCTTC. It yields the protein CASSRQGHEQFF.